This paragraph covers one TCR beta chain sequence. Its antigen is undetermined. The study ran its PCR with 60 Vbeta and 13 Jbeta primers. Using immunoSEQ multiplex PCR, the repertoire was profiled, and TCRdb retains in-frame clones only, with some absent. The profile shows 100,000 or so clones, around 79% of them singletons. The CDR3 runs to 12 residues. The germline V gene encodes CDR1 SGHTA and CDR2 FQGNSA. This sample is drawn from a study of cytomegalovirus exposure and HLA in healthy donors. The study's findings and limits: High sensitivity and specificity were reportedly achieved when the classifier diagnosed cytomegalovirus status.

This chain connects TRBV7-2 to TRBJ2-5, with unresolved D. Near its end, the DNA agrees better with TRBJ2-7, so the J call may be wrong. The sequence derives from a woman aged 40 to 49 in good health and CMV-seropositive. Specimen: PBMCs. CDR3 sequence reads: CASSRTTPEQYF. The CDR3 DNA reads TGTGCCAGCAGCCGAACTACCCCCGAGCAGTACTTC.